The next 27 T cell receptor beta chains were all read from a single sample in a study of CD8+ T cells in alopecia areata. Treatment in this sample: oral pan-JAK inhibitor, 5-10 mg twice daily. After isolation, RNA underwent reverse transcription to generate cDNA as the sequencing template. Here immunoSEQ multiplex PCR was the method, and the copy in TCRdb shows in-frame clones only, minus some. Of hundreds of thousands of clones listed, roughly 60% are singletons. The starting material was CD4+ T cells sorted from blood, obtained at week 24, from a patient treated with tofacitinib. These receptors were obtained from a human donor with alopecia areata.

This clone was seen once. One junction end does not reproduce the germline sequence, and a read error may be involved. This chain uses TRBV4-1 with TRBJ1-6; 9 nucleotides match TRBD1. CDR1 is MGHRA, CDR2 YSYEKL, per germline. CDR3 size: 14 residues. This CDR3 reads CASSEDRGLSPLHF. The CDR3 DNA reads TGCGCCAGCAGCGAAGACAGGGGGTTGTCACCCCTCCACTTT.

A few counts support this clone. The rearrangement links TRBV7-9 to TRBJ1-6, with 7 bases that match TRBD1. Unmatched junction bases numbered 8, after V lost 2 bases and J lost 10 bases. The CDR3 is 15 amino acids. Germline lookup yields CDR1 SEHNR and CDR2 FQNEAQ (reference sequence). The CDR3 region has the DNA TGTGCCAGCAGCTTACGGGACAGTGGTAACTCACCCCTCCACTTT. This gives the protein CASSLRDSGNSPLHF.

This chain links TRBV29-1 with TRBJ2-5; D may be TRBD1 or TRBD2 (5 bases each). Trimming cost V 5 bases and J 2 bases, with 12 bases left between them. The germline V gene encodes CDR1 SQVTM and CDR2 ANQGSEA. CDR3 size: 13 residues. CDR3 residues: CSVRQRLQETQYF. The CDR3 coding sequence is TGCAGCGTTCGACAGCGGCTACAAGAGACCCAGTACTTC.

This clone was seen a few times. CDR3 coding DNA: TGCAGCGCTGAGGTTACTAGCGGGGGCATCCAAGAGACCCAGTACTTC. Amino acids: CSAEVTSGGIQETQYF. The gene calls are TRBV29-1 and TRBJ2-5; 11 bases match TRBD2. Per the germline V gene, CDR1 is SQVTM and CDR2 is ANQGSEA. The length of the CDR3 is 16 residues. V was clipped by 7 bases and J by 1 base; unmatched bases: 11.

The CDR3 loop is CASSSTSGGLQYF. The DNA for the CDR3 is TGTGCCAGCAGCTCCACCTCGGGGGGTTTACAGTATTTT. The chain has TRBV27 and TRBJ2-3, with TRBD2 identical over 7 bases. V shed 6 bases, J shed 12 bases, and the junction held 12 bases outside the gene matches. Per germline, CDR1 MNHEY and CDR2 SMNVEV (reference sequence). The CDR3 extends over 13 amino acids.

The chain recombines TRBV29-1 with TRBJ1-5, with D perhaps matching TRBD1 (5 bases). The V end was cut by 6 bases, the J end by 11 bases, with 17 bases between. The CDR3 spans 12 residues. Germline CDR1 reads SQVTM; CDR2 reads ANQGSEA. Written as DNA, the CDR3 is TGCAGCGTCAAACAAGGGAAGGGGTCCCAGCATTTT. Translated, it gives CSVKQGKGSQHF.

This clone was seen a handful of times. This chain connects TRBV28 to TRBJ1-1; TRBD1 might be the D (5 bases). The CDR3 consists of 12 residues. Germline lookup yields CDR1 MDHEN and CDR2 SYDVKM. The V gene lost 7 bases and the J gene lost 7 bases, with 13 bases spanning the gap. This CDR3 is CASISRQYEAFF. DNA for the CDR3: TGTGCCAGCATATCTCGACAGTATGAAGCTTTCTTT.

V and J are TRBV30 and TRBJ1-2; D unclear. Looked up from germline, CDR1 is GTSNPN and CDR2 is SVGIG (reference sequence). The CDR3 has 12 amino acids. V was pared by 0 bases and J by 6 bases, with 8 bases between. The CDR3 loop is CAWSVVPDGYTF. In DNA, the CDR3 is TGTGCCTGGAGTGTAGTGCCAGATGGCTACACCTTC.

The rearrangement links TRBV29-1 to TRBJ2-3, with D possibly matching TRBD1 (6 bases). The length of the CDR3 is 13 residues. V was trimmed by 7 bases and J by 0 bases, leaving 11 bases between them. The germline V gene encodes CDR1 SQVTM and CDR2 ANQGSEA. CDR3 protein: CSAEDRSTDTQYF. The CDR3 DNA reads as TGCAGCGCTGAGGACAGAAGCACAGATACGCAGTATTTT.

This CDR3 is CASNSGQYYEQYF. The CDR3 DNA reads TGTGCCAGCAATTCAGGACAGTACTACGAGCAGTACTTC. The rearrangement uses TRBV2 and TRBJ2-7; the D gene is possibly TRBD1 (6 bases). CDR3 length: 13 residues. Germline V lookup: CDR1 SNHLY, CDR2 FYNNEI. V was pared by 7 bases and J by 3 bases, with 13 bases between. The entire variable domain, with the rest obtained from reference TRBV2 and TRBJ2-7, is as follows: EPEVTQTPSHQVTQMGQEVILRCVPISNHLYFYWYRQILGQKVEFLVSFYNNEISEKSEIFDDQFSVERPDGSNFTLKIRSTKLEDSAMYFCASNSGQYYEQYFGPGTRLTVT.

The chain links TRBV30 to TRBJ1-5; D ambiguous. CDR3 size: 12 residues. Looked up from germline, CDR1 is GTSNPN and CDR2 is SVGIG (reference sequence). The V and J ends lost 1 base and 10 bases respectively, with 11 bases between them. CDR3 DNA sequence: TGTGCCTGGAGTGGACTTGGAGGACCCCAGCATTTT. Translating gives CAWSGLGGPQHF. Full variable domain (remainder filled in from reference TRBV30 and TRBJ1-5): SQTIHQWPATLVQPVGSPLSLECTVEGTSNPNLYWYRQAAGRGLQLLFYSVGIGQISSEVPQNLSASRPQDRQFILSSKKLLLSDSGFYLCAWSGLGGPQHFGDGTRLSIL.

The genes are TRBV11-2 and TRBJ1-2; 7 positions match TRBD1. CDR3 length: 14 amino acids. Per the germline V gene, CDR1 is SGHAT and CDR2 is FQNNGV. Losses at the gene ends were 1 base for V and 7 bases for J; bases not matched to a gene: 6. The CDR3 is CASSLGNRGGGYTF. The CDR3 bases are TGTGCCAGCAGCTTAGGGAACAGGGGCGGTGGCTACACCTTC.

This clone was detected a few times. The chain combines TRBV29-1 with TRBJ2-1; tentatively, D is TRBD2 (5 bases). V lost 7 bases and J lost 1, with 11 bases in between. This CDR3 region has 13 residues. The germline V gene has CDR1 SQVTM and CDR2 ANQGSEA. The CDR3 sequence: CSGRRDSYNEQFF. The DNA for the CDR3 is TGCAGCGGGCGCCGGGATTCCTACAATGAGCAGTTCTTC.

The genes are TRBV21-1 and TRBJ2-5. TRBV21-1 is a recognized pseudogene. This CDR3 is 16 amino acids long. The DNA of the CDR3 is TGTGCCAGCAGCAAACTTTTCGAGCAGCCGCAAGAGACCCAGTACTTC. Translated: CASSKLFEQPQETQYF.

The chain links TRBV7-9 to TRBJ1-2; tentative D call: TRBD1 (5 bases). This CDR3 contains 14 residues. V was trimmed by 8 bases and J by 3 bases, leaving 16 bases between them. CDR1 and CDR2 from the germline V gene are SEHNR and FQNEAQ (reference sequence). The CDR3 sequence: CASDLAGLHYGYTF. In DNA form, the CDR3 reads TGTGCCAGCGACCTGGCAGGGTTACACTATGGCTACACCTTC.

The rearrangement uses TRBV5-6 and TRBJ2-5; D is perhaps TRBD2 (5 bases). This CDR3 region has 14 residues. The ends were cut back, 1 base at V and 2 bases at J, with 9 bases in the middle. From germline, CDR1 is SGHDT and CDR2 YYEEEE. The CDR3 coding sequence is TGTGCCAGCAGCTTGACGGACTTTCAAGAGACCCAGTACTTC. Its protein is CASSLTDFQETQYF.

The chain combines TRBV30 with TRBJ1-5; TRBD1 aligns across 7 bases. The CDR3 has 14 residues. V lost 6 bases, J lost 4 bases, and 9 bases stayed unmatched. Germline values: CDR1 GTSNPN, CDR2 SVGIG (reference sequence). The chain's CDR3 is CACSPGTANQPQHF. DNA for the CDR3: TGTGCCTGCAGCCCCGGGACAGCTAATCAGCCCCAGCATTTT.

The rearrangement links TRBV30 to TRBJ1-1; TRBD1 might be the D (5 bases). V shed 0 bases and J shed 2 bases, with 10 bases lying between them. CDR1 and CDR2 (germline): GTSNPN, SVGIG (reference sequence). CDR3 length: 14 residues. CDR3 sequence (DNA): TGTGCCTGGAGTGTGGGACTGATTAACACTGAAGCTTTCTTT. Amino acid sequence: CAWSVGLINTEAFF. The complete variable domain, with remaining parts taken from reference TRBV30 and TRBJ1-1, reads SQTIHQWPATLVQPVGSPLSLECTVEGTSNPNLYWYRQAAGRGLQLLFYSVGIGQISSEVPQNLSASRPQDRQFILSSKKLLLSDSGFYLCAWSVGLINTEAFFGQGTRLTVV.

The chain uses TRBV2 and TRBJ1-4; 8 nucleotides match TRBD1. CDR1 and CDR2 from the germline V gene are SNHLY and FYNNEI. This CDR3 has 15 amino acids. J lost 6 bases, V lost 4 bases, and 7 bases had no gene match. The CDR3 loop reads CASSGQGARHEKLFF. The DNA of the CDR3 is TGTGCCAGCAGTGGCCAGGGGGCGCGGCATGAAAAACTGTTTTTT.

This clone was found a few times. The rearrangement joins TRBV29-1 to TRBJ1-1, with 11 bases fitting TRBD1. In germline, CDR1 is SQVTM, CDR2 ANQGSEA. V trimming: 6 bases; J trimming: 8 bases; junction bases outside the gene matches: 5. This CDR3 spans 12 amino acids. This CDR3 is CSVRTGGREAFF. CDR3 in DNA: TGCAGCGTGCGGACAGGGGGCCGGGAAGCTTTCTTT.

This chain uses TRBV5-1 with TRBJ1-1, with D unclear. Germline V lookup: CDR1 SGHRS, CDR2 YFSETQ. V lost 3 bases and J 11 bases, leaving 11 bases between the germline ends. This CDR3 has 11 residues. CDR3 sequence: CASSSGPAAFF. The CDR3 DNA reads TGCGCCAGCAGCTCGGGCCCGGCGGCTTTCTTT.

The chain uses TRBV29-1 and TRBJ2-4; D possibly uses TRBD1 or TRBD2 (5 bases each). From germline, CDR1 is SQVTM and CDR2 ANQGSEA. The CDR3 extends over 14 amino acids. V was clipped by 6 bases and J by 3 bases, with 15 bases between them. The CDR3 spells CSVLFRDGKNIQYF. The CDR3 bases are TGCAGCGTACTATTTCGGGACGGCAAAAACATTCAGTACTTC.

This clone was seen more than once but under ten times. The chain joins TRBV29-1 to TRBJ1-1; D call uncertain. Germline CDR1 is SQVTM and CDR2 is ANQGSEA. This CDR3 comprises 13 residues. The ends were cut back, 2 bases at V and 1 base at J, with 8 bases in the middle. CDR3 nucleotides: TGCAGCGTTGAAAGGACGCCGAACACTGAAGCTTTCTTT. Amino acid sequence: CSVERTPNTEAFF.

The CDR3 region is CASSPTSRAGELFF. The CDR3 DNA is TGCGCCAGCAGCCCCACGTCGAGGGCCGGGGAGCTGTTTTTT. This chain links TRBV5-1 with TRBJ2-2, with D possibly being TRBD2 (5 bases). The V end was cut by 4 bases, the J end by 6 bases, with 13 bases between. In germline, CDR1 is SGHRS, CDR2 YFSETQ. This CDR3 is 14 amino acids long. Looking up the rest from reference TRBV5-1 and TRBJ2-2 gives the full variable domain: KAGVTQTPRYLIKTRGQQVTLSCSPISGHRSVSWYQQTPGQGLQFLFEYFSETQRNKGNFPGRFSGRQFSNSRSEMNVSTLELGDSALYLCASSPTSRAGELFFGEGSRLTVL.

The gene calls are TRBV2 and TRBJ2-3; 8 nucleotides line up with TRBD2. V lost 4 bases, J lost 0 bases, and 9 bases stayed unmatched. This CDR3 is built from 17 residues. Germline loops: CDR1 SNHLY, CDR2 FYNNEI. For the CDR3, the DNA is TGTGCCAGCAGTGGAGCACCCGGACTAGCAAGCACAGATACGCAGTATTTT. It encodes CASSGAPGLASTDTQYF.

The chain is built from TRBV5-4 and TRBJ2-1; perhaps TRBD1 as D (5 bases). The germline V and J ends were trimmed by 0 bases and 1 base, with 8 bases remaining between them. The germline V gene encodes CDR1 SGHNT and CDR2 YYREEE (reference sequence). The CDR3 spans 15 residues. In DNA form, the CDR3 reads TGTGCCAGCAGCTTGGATCAGGGATCCTACAATGAGCAGTTCTTC. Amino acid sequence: CASSLDQGSYNEQFF. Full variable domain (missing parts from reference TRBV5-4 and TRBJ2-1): ETGVTQSPTHLIKTRGQQVTLRCSSQSGHNTVSWYQQALGQGPQFIFQYYREEENGRGNFPPRFSGLQFPNYSSELNVNALELDDSALYLCASSLDQGSYNEQFFGPGTRLTVL.

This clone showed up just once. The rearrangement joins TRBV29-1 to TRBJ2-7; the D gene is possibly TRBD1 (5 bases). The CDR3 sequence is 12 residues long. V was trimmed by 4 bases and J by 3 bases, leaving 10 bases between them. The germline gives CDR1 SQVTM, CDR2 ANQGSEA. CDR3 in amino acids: CSVVSGIYEQYF. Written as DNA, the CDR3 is TGCAGCGTTGTTTCAGGGATCTACGAGCAGTACTTC.